This T cell receptor beta chain was observed in a study of cytomegalovirus exposure and HLA in healthy donors. Study in general: Inside one of the first data releases sat about 85 million unique TCRs taken from HLA-typed donors. Overall study findings and caveats: In a later analysis, V- and J-gene trimming of beta chains associated with a DCLRE1C missense variant, replicated independently.

The CDR3 spans 16 residues. Per the germline V gene, CDR1 is MGHRA and CDR2 is YSYEKL. The ends lost 5 bases at V and 0 bases at J; junction bases unmatched: 6. As for this clone: Its antigen is undetermined.

Primers for the PCR totalled 60 Vbeta and 13 Jbeta. Repertoires were generated with immunoSEQ multiplex PCR, while TCRdb's copy carries only in-frame clones and drops some. This sample yields about 130,000 clones, of which roughly 80% are seen a single time; 1.2% belongs to the top ten. The rearrangement uses TRBV4-1 and TRBJ1-3, with 8 bases matching TRBD1. The sequence came from a girl aged 2-10 years in good health and CMV-seronegative. Sequencing input: PBMCs. CDR3: CASSKGQASSGNTIYF. As DNA, the CDR3 is TGCGCCAGCAGCAAGGGACAGGCGAGCTCTGGAAACACCATATATTTT.